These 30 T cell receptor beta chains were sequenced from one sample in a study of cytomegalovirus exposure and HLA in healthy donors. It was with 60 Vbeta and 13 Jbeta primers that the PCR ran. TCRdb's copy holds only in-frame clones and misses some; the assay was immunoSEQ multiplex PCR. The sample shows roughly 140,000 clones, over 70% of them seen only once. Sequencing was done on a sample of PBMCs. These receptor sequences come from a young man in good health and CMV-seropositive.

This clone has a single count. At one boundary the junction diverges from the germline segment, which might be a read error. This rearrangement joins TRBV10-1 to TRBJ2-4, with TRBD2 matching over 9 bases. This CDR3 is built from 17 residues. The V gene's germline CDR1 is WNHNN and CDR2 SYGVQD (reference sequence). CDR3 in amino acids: CARAPSVQGLAKNSQYF. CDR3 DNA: TGCGCCAGGGCCCCAAGTGTACAGGGACTAGCCAAAAACAGTCAGTACTTC.

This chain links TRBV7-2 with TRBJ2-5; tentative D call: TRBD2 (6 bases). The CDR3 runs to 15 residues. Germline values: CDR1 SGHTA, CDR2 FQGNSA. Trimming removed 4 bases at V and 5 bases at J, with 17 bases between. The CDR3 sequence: CASSYSGLRAETQYF. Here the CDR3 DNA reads TGTGCCAGCAGCTACTCGGGACTCAGAGCGGAGACCCAGTACTTC. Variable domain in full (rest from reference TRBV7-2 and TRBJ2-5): GAGVSQSPSNKVTEKGKDVELRCDPISGHTALYWYRQSLGQGLEFLIYFQGNSAPDKSGLPSDRFSAERTGGSVSTLTIQRTQQEDSAVYLCASSYSGLRAETQYFGPGTRLLVL.

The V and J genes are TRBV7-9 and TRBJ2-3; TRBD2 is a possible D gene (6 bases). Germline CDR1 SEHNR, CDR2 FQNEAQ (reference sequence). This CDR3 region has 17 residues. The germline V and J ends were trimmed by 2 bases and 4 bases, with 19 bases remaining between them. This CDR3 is CASSLRLGGKVSDTQYF. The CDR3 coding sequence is TGTGCCAGCAGCTTACGGTTGGGCGGGAAAGTATCAGATACGCAGTATTTT.

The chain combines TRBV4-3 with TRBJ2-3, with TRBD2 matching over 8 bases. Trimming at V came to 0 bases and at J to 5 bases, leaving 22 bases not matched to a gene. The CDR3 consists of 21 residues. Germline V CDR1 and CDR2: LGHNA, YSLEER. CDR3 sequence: CASSQESETGGLSGIRDTQYF. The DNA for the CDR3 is TGCGCCAGCAGCCAAGAATCGGAGACGGGGGGGCTATCCGGTATTCGAGATACGCAGTATTTT.

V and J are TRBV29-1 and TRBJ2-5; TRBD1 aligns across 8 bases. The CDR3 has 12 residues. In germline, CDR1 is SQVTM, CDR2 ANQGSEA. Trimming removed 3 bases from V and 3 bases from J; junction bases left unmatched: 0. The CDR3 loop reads CSVEDREETQYF. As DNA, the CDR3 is TGCAGCGTTGAGGACAGGGAAGAGACCCAGTACTTC.

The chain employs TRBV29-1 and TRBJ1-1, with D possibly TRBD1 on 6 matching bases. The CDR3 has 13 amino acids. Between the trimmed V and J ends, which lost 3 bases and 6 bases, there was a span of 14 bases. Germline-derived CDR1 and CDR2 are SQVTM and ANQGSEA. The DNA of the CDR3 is TGCAGCGTTGACCCCGACAGGCACGCTGAAGCTTTCTTT. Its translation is CSVDPDRHAEAFF.

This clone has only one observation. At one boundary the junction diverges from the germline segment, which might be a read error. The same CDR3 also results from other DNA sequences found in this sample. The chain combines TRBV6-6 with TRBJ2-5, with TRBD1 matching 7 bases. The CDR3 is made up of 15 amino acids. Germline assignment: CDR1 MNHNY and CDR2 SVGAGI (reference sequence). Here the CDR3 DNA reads TGTGCCAGTAGTTACTCCGGGACAGTTCAAGAGACCCAGTACTTC. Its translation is CASSYSGTVQETQYF.

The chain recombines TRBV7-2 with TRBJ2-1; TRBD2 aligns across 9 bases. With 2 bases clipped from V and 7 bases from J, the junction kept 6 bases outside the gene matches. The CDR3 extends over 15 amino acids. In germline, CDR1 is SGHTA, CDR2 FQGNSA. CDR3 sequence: CASSLLAGVWNEQFF. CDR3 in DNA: TGTGCCAGCAGCTTATTAGCGGGGGTCTGGAATGAGCAGTTCTTC.

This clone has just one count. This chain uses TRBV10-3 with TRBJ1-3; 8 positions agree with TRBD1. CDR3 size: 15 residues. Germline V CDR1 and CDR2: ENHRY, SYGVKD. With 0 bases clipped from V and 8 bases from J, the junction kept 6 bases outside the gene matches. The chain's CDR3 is CAISESEDRADTIYF. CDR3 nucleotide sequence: TGTGCCATCAGTGAGTCGGAGGACAGGGCGGACACCATATATTTT.

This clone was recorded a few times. The CDR3 DNA reads TGTGCCAGCATTAACACCTACGAGCAGTACTTC. This sequence encodes CASINTYEQYF. V is TRBV6-1 and J is TRBJ2-7, with D uncertain. The length of the CDR3 is 11 residues. CDR1 and CDR2 (germline): MNHNS, SASEGT. The V and J ends lost 7 bases and 2 bases respectively, with 6 bases between them.

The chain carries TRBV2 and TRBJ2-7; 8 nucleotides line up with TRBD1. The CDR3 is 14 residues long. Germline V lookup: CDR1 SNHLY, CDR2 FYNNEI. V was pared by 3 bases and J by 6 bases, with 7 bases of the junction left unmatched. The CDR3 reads CASSEDRVGGEQYF. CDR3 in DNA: TGTGCCAGCAGTGAGGACAGGGTAGGTGGCGAGCAGTACTTC.

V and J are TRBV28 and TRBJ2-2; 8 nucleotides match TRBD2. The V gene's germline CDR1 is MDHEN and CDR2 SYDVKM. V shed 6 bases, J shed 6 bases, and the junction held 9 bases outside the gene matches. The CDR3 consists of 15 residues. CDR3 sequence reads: CASSRTGGGSGELFF. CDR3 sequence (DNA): TGTGCCAGCAGCAGGACGGGAGGGGGGTCCGGGGAGCTGTTTTTT. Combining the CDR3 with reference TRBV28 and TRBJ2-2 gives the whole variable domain DVKVTQSSRYLVKRTGEKVFLECVQDMDHENMFWYRQDPGLGLRLIYFSYDVKMKEKGDIPEGYSVSREKKERFSLILESASTNQTSMYLCASSRTGGGSGELFFGEGSRLTVL.

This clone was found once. The CDR3 DNA reads TGTGCCAGCAGACTTACAGGGACGAATCAGCCCCAGCATTTT. Its protein is CASRLTGTNQPQHF. The gene calls are TRBV6-5 and TRBJ1-5; TRBD1 might be the D (6 bases). V was shortened by 6 bases and J by 4 bases, with 13 bases between the two germline ends. Germline V lookup: CDR1 MNHEY, CDR2 SVGAGI. The CDR3 has 14 amino acids.

CDR3 sequence: CASSDSGTRSYNEQFF. CDR3 in DNA: TGTGCCAGCAGTGACAGCGGGACTAGATCTTACAATGAGCAGTTCTTC. This chain joins TRBV6-4 and TRBJ2-1; 8 positions agree with TRBD2. Trimming cost V 2 bases and J 4 bases; bases outside gene matches: 7. CDR3 length equals 16 residues. CDR1 is MRHNA, CDR2 SNTAGT, per germline.

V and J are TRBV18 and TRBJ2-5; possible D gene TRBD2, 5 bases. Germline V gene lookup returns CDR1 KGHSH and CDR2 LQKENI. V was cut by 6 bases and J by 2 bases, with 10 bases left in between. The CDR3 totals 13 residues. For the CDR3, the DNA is TGTGCCAGCTCCCGCGGACTGCAAGAGACCCAGTACTTC. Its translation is CASSRGLQETQYF.

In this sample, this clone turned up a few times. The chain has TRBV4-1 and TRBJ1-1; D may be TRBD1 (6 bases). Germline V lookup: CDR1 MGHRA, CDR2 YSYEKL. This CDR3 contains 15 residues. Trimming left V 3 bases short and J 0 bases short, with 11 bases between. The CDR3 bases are TGCGCCAGCAGCCAGGGGGCAGACTTGAACACTGAAGCTTTCTTT. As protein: CASSQGADLNTEAFF.

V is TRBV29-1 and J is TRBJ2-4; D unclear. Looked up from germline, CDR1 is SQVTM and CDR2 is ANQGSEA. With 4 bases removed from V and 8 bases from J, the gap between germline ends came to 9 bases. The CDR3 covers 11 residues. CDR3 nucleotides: TGCAGCGTTGGGAACGAGGACATTCAGTACTTC. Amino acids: CSVGNEDIQYF. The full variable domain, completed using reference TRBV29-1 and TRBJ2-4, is SAVISQKPSRDICQRGTSLTIQCQVDSQVTMMFWYRQQPGQSLTLIATANQGSEATYESGFVIDKFPISRPNLTFSTLTVSNMSPEDSSIYLCSVGNEDIQYFGAGTRLSVL.

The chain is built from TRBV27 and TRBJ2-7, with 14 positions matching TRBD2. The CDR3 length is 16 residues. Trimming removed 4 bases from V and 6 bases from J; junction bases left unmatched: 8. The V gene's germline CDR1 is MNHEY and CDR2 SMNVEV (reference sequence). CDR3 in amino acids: CASSSGLAGATGEQYF. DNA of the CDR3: TGTGCCAGCAGTTCGGGACTAGCGGGAGCTACTGGCGAGCAGTACTTC.

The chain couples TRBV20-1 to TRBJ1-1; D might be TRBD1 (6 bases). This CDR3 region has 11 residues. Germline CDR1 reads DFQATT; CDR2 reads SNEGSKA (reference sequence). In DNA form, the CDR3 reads TGCAGGGGCAGGGGTGGCACTGAAGCTTTCTTT. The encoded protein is CRGRGGTEAFF.

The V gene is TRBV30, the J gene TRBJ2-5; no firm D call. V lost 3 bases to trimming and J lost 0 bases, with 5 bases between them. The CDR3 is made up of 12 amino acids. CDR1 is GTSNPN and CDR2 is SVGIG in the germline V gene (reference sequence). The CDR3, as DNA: TGTGCCTGGAGCCGGGACCAAGAGACCCAGTACTTC. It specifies CAWSRDQETQYF.

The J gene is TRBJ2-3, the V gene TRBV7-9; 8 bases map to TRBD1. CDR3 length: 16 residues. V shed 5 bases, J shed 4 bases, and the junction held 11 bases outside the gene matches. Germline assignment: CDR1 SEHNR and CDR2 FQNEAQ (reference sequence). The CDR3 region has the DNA TGTGCCAGCAGCGAAACAGGGGGGTATCGAGCAGATACGCAGTATTTT. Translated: CASSETGGYRADTQYF.

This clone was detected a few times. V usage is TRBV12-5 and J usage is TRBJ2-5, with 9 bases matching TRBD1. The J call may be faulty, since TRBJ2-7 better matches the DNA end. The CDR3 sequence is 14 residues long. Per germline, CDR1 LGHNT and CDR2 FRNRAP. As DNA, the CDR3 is TGTGCTAGTGGCCTGGACAGGGGATTCCACGAGCAGTACTTC. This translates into CASGLDRGFHEQYF.

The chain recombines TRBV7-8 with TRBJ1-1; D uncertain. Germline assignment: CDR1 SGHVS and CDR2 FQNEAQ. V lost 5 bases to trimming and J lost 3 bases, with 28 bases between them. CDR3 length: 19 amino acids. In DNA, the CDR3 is TGTGCCAGCAGCCCCCCGGGGTTTCGTGTTCTTAGGAAGCACACTGAAGCTTTCTTT. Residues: CASSPPGFRVLRKHTEAFF.

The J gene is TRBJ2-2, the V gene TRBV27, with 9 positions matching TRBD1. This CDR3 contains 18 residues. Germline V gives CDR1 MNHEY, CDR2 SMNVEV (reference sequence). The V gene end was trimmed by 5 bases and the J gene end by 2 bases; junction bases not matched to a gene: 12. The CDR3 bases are TGTGCCAGCAGTATTGACAGGGGGTCGATTCTTAACACCGGGGAGCTGTTTTTT. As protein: CASSIDRGSILNTGELFF.

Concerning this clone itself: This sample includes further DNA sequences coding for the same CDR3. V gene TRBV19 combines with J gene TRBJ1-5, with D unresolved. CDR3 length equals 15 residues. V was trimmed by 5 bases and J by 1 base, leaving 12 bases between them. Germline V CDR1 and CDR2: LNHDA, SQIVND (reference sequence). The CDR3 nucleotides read TGTGCCAGTAGTTTAGTCTCAGTCAGCAATCAGCCCCAGCATTTT. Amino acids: CASSLVSVSNQPQHF.

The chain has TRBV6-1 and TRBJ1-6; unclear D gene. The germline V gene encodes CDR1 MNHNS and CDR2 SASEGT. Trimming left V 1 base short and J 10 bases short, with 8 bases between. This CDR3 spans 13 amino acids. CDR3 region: CASSEDRGSPLHF. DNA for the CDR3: TGTGCCAGCAGTGAAGATCGGGGATCACCCCTCCACTTT.

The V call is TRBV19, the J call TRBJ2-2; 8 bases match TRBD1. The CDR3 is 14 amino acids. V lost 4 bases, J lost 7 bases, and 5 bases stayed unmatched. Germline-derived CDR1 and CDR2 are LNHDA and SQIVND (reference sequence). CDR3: CASSRDRRGGELFF. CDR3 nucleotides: TGTGCCAGTAGTAGGGACAGGAGAGGCGGGGAGCTGTTTTTT.

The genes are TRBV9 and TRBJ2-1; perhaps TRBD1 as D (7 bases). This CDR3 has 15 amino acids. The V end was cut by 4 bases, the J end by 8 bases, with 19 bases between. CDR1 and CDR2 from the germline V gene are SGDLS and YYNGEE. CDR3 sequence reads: CASSLRRGQSDEQFF. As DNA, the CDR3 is TGTGCCAGCAGCCTCAGGAGGGGGCAGTCGGATGAGCAGTTCTTC.

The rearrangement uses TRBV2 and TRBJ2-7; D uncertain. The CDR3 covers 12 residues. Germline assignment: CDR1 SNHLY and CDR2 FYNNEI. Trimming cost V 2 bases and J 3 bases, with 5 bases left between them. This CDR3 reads CASSESSYEQYF. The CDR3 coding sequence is TGTGCCAGCAGTGAAAGTAGCTACGAGCAGTACTTC.

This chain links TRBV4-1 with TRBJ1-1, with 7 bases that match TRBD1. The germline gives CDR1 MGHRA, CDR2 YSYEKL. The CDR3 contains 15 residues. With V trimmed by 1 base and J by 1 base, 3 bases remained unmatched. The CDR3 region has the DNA TGCGCCAGCAGCCAAGGACAGGGAGAGAACACTGAAGCTTTCTTT. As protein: CASSQGQGENTEAFF.